Reported below is one T cell receptor beta chain. Its target is unknown. The CDR3 runs 15 residues. Germline assignment: CDR1 SGHRS and CDR2 YFSETQ. The ends were cut back, 4 bases at V and 6 bases at J, with 17 bases in the middle. TCRdb ran MiXCR on the 5' RACE reads and lists one entry per CDR3 protein. The sample contains fewer than 200,000 distinct CDR3 sequences, about 18% of which appear only once. This entry belongs to a study of CD8 T cells in ankylosing spondylitis. Study-wide findings and caveats: In reactive arthritis synovial fluid and blood, some motif variants had been reported before. Reported data indicate significant enrichment of disease-linked clones within matched ankylosing spondylitis synovial fluid.

V and J are TRBV5-1 and TRBJ2-4, with D maybe TRBD1 (5 bases). This sequence was found in a male donor aged 10 to 35 with ankylosing spondylitis or in good health (not recorded which). Source material: blood, either unsorted or a sorted T cell fraction (not recorded which). DNA of the CDR3: TGCGCCAGCAGCCCTCCTCAGGGTAGAGGAAACATTCAGTACTTC. Protein product: CASSPPQGRGNIQYF.